The rows below give T cell receptor beta chains drawn from one sample of a study of T cell repertoires in cytomegalovirus infection. From the reads, TCRdb called clonotypes with MiXCR, one entry per CDR3 protein. The table lists around 100,000 distinct CDR3 sequences, 30% to 35% of them singletons. No antigen has been identified for these receptors. This specimen was CD8+ T cells from cultured PBMCs, taken from culture after CMV antigen stimulation. These receptors were taken from a human donor in good health (CMV status not recorded). Some clones in this sample may be carry-over from other donors' samples. CDR3s include the opening cysteine and the closing phenylalanine or tryptophan. The D gene is left open where the match is weak. Clone size is not always given. Where it is, it says once, few, many or a class for expanded clones.

V gene: TRBV4-1; D gene: .; clone size: many; CDR3 length: 15; J gene: TRBJ1-6; CDR3 DNA: TGCGCCAGCAGCCCCTCCCAGGGACCCCTTTCACCCCTCCACTTT; CDR3 protein: CASSPSQGPLSPLHF
V gene: TRBV2; D gene: .; clone size: .; CDR3 length: 12; J gene: TRBJ1-1; CDR3 DNA: TGTGCCAGCAGTGCGACTGACACTGAAGCTTTCTTT; CDR3 protein: CASSATDTEAFF
V gene: TRBV28; D gene: TRBD1; clone size: .; CDR3 length: 16; J gene: TRBJ1-1; CDR3 DNA: TGTGCCAGCAGTTTAGCTACAGGGACAGGTAGCACTGAAGCTTTCTTT; CDR3 protein: CASSLATGTGSTEAFF
V gene: TRBV20-1; D gene: .; clone size: many; CDR3 length: 12; J gene: TRBJ1-6; CDR3 DNA: TGCAGTGCCCGGACAGAGAATTCACCCCTCCACTTT; CDR3 protein: CSARTENSPLHF
V gene: TRBV3-1; D gene: TRBD1; clone size: many; CDR3 length: 14; J gene: TRBJ1-1; CDR3 DNA: TGTGCCAGCAGCCAATGGGACAGAAACACTGAAGCTTTCTTT; CDR3 protein: CASSQWDRNTEAFF
V gene: TRBV6-8; D gene: TRBD1; clone size: .; CDR3 length: 15; J gene: TRBJ1-2; CDR3 DNA: TGTGCCAGCAGTTACTCATTGACGGGACAGAGTGGCTACACCTTC; CDR3 protein: CASSYSLTGQSGYTF
V gene: TRBV6-6; D gene: .; clone size: .; CDR3 length: 15; J gene: TRBJ1-5; CDR3 DNA: TGTGCCAGCAGTGGGACGTGGGGGTTAGTAGAGCCCCAGCATTTT; CDR3 protein: CASSGTWGLVEPQHF
V gene: TRBV27; D gene: TRBD2; clone size: .; CDR3 length: 15; J gene: TRBJ2-7; CDR3 DNA: TGTGCCAGCAGAGGCGCTAGCGGGGGGGCGTACGAGCAGTACTTC; CDR3 protein: CASRGASGGAYEQYF
V gene: TRBV5-1; D gene: .; clone size: few; CDR3 length: 14; J gene: TRBJ1-5; CDR3 DNA: TGCGCCAGCAGCTTGGTGGCGGGGAATCAGCCCCAGCATTTT; CDR3 protein: CASSLVAGNQPQHF
V gene: TRBV4-1; D gene: .; clone size: .; CDR3 length: 15; J gene: TRBJ2-7; CDR3 DNA: TGCGCCAGCAGCCAACAAGGACAGAGATTCTACGAGCAGTACTTC; CDR3 protein: CASSQQGQRFYEQYF
V gene: TRBV12-5; D gene: .; clone size: few; CDR3 length: 11; J gene: TRBJ2-1; CDR3 DNA: TGTGCTAGTGGGCTCAGCAATGAGCAGTTCTTC; CDR3 protein: CASGLSNEQFF
V gene: TRBV12-5; D gene: TRBD1; clone size: few; CDR3 length: 20; J gene: TRBJ2-1; CDR3 DNA: TGTGCTAGTGGTTTCACCAAACAGGGGGCGAGTGGGCCTCTACAGAATGAGCAGTTCTTC; CDR3 protein: CASGFTKQGASGPLQNEQFF
V gene: TRBV6-6; D gene: .; clone size: .; CDR3 length: 17; J gene: TRBJ2-1; CDR3 DNA: TGTGCCAGCAGTTACCCCACGGGCCGCGGGGCCTACAATGAGCAGTTCTTC; CDR3 protein: CASSYPTGRGAYNEQFF
V gene: TRBV24-1; D gene: .; clone size: .; CDR3 length: 15; J gene: TRBJ2-3; CDR3 DNA: TGTGCCACCAGTGATTTCGTGGGGTACACAGATACGCAGTATTTT; CDR3 protein: CATSDFVGYTDTQYF
V gene: TRBV19; D gene: .; clone size: few; CDR3 length: 14; J gene: TRBJ2-7; CDR3 DNA: TGTGCCAGTAGTGCCCGCGGTAGCGTCTACGAGCAGTACTTC; CDR3 protein: CASSARGSVYEQYF
V gene: TRBV7-2; D gene: TRBD2; clone size: few; CDR3 length: 16; J gene: TRBJ2-2; CDR3 DNA: TGTGCCAGCAGCTCAGTTAGCGGGGGGCAAGTCGGGGAGCTGTTTTTT; CDR3 protein: CASSSVSGGQVGELFF
V gene: TRBV4-1; D gene: .; clone size: few; CDR3 length: 15; J gene: TRBJ1-1; CDR3 DNA: TGCGCCAGCAGCCTCACAGGGACGACGAACACTGAAGCTTTCTTT; CDR3 protein: CASSLTGTTNTEAFF
V gene: TRBV12-3/TRBV12-4; D gene: .; clone size: few; CDR3 length: 14; J gene: TRBJ2-5; CDR3 DNA: TGTGCCAGCACTAGCGCTACCGGGGGAGAGACCCAGTACTTC; CDR3 protein: CASTSATGGETQYF
V gene: TRBV11-2; D gene: .; clone size: .; CDR3 length: 14; J gene: TRBJ2-5; CDR3 DNA: TGTGCCAGCAGCCGCCCAGGGACGTGGGAGACCCAGTACTTC; CDR3 protein: CASSRPGTWETQYF
V gene: TRBV19; D gene: .; clone size: few; CDR3 length: 12; J gene: TRBJ2-7; CDR3 DNA: TGTGCCAGTGCAGGGGCGTCCTACGAGCAGTACTTC; CDR3 protein: CASAGASYEQYF
V gene: TRBV19; D gene: .; clone size: few; CDR3 length: 15; J gene: TRBJ1-4; CDR3 DNA: TGTGCCAGTAGTATCTCGACGAACCGTGGAGAAAAACTGTTTTTT; CDR3 protein: CASSISTNRGEKLFF
V gene: TRBV7-6; D gene: TRBD2; clone size: few; CDR3 length: 15; J gene: TRBJ2-7; CDR3 DNA: TGTGCCAGCAGCTTATATAGCGGGGGTACCGGCGAGCAGTACTTC; CDR3 protein: CASSLYSGGTGEQYF
V gene: TRBV4-1; D gene: .; clone size: .; CDR3 length: 13; J gene: TRBJ1-1; CDR3 DNA: TGCGCCAGCAGCCAAGGGGCCAGCACTGAAGCTTTCTTT; CDR3 protein: CASSQGASTEAFF